The source of this T cell receptor beta chain is a study of T-cell reconstitution after alpha-beta-depleted transplantation in children. Unique molecular identifiers were used in preparing the TCRbeta library. Each CDR3 protein gets one entry after TCRdb re-called the PCR reads with MiXCR. This sample has a few hundred thousand distinct CDR3 sequences; 9.5% to 13% occur once, and the top ten carry over 4.5%. V lost 6 bases to trimming and J lost 2 bases, with 12 bases between them. The length of the CDR3 is 14 residues. This sequence joins TRBV12-3 or TRBV12-4 and TRBJ2-3; TRBD1 or TRBD2 may be the D gene (5 bases each). Source: PBMCs from the stem cell graft donor, taken from the stem cell graft. The sequence was collected from a human donor who donated a stem cell graft to a child with acute myeloid leukemia. The CDR3 region has the DNA TGTGCCAGCAGCCCCCCGGGGCCCACAGATACGCAGTATTTT. This sequence encodes CASSPPGPTDTQYF.